The rows below give T cell receptor beta chains drawn from one sample of a study of Tregs in tolerant kidney transplant recipients. Assay: immunoSEQ multiplex PCR; the TCRdb copy retains only in-frame clones and omits some. The sample lists tens of thousands of clones; over 85% were seen once. Source: CD4+ T cells from blood (PBMCs), taken 12 months after the transplant. The receptors derive from a human patient who received a combined kidney and bone marrow transplant. A subset of T cells may come from the graft donor. Each CDR3 is given with its conserved first and last residue.

j_gene	v_gene	len	CDR3aa
TRBJ2-7	TRBV5-1	17	CASSLTLGTGDSYEQYF
TRBJ1-2	TRBV5-1	14	CASSLRGDRYGYTF
TRBJ2-1	TRBV18	15	CASSPGTSGSNEQFF
TRBJ2-7	TRBV30	13	CAWSLTGVHEQYF
TRBJ1-1	TRBV11-2	13	CASSLDLAAEAFF
TRBJ1-6	TRBV5-6	17	CASSLLSGQGINSPLHF
TRBJ1-2	TRBV7-2	17	CASTPERDSLPVYGYTF
TRBJ2-1	TRBV5-1	16	CASSLVGTSGYNEQFF
TRBJ2-7	TRBV7-2	18	CASSLAGSRRRGSYEQYF
TRBJ1-5	TRBV27	19	CASSSFPHRRRSSNQPQHF
TRBJ2-1	TRBV15	17	CATSGVPAGLSYNEQFF
TRBJ1-2	TRBV2	12	CARTQGRNGYTF
TRBJ1-5	TRBV18	15	CASSPGTGLNQPQHF
TRBJ1-4	TRBV27	19	CANSPGQGASRATNEKLFF